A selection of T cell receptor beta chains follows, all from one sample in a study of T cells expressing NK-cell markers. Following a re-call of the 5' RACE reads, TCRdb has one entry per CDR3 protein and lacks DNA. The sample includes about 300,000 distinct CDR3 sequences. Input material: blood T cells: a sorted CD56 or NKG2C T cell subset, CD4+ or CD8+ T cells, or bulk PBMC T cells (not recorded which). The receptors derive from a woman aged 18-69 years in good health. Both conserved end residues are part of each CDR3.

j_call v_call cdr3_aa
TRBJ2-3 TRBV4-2 CASSPDRLDTQYF
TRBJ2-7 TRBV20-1 CSVNRATYEQYF
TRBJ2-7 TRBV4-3 CASSQRGRYYEQYF
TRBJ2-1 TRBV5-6 CASSLGVARERSNEQFF
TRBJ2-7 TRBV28 CATTGGRGRKDEQYF
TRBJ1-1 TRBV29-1 CSVASPGRSNTEAFF
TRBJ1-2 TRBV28 CATGVSQAPGNYGYTF
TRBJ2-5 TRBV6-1 CASSPNRDTETQYF
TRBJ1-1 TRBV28 CASTSIHPNTEAFF
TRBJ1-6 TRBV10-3 CAISEGDRGRLSPLHF
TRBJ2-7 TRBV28 CASSLEVYEQYF
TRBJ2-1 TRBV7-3 CASSLTVGEQFF
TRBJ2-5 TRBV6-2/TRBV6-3 CASSPRGGTGLQETQYF
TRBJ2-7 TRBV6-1 CASRAPTDTYEQYF
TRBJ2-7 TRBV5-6 CASSLPPSYEQYF
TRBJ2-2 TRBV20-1 CSAIQGFGELFF
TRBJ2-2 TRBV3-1 CASSRPGLATGELFF
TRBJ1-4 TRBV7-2 CASSPRGGPPYEKLFF
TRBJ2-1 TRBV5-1 CASSVDPTRNEQFF
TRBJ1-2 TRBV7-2 CASSLDPGTGPRGYTF
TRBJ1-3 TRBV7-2 CASSSMDGYSGNTIYF
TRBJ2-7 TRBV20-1 CSAHRPGRSSYEQYF
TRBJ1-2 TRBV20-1 CSATGTGYGYTF
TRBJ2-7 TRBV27 CASSLVVGAGYEQYF
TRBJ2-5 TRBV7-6 CASSLGQSYQETQYF
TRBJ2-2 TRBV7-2 CASSLLLAGIGELFF
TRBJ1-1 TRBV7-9 CASSLIPGGAVNTEAFF
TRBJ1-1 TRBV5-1 CASSQRTDEAFF
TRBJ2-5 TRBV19 CASSGPRGETQYF
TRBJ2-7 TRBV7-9 CASSLPTGTGLRYEQYF
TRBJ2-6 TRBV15 CATSRGVRGANVLTF
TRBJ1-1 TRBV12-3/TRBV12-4 CASSPDRAAAEAFF
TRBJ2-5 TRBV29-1 CSVEEAGETQYF
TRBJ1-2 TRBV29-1 CSVGGGSGYTF
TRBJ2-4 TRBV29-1 CSVGQSSIQYF
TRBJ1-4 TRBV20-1 CSASRQRGNEKLFF
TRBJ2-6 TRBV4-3 CASSQDMWSIGANVLTF
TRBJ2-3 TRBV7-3 CASSSQRTDTQYF
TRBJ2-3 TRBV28 CASSLGKRVAQTSTDTQYF
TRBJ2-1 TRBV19 CASSIWDLHNEQFF
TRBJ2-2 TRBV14 CASSRQTGWNTGELFF
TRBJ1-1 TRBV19 CAIRTSTVNTEDFF
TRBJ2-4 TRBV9 CASSPRDRLAKNIQYF
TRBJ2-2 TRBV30 CACPGLPYTGELFF
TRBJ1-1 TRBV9 CASSSPGREAFF
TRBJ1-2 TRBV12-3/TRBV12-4 CASQGDYGYTF